This TCR beta chain derives from a study of shared clonotypes between healthy human individuals. The study's findings and limits: Relative to clonotypes present in all four donors, those not shared had lower generation probabilities.

Original processing methods: Filtering was not the same, since immunoSEQ gave junction-only sequences without quality scores. Sequencing used immunoSEQ multiplex PCR; TCRdb keeps in-frame clones, though not all of them. That table gives V, J and clone size, and the DNA gave D and trimming. The sample gives more than 2 million clones, 85% to 95% of which show up once; 1.5% to 2% is in the top ten. Naive CD8 isolation took CD45RO-negative cells positively selected for CCR7 and excluded terminally differentiated effector memory CD45RA+ cells. Healthy and HIV-negative, the adult donors had no recent acute infections or vaccinations. V shed 5 bases and J shed 2 bases, with 10 bases lying between them. The germline gives CDR1 MNHEY, CDR2 SMNVEV (reference sequence). CDR3 length equals 13 residues. Comment on this clone: Its specificity is not known. Different DNA sequences within this sample yield the same CDR3.

The chain joins TRBV27 to TRBJ2-7; D call uncertain. The TCR comes from a man younger than 30 in good health. Some clones in this sample may be carry-over from other donors' samples. Sequenced input: naive CD8+ T cells from PBMCs. Here the CDR3 reads CASSPTGTYEQYF. The CDR3 DNA follows: TGTGCCAGCAGTCCGACCGGAACCTACGAGCAGTACTTC.